These 5 T cell receptor beta chains were all obtained from the same sample, sequenced in a study of regulatory T cells in long-lasting Graves disease. Stated time point: newly diagnosed GD, antithyroid drugs for less than 3 months. PBMC RNA was the source of the TCR library. Both iRepertoire HTBI primers and Arm-PCR of CDR3 regions were used to build the TCR beta libraries. TCRdb re-analysed the multiplex PCR reads in MiXCR, keeping a single row per CDR3 protein. The sample carries around 250,000 distinct CDR3 sequences, around 21% recorded once. Source: peripheral blood mononuclear cells (PBMCs), taken at new diagnosis, from a patient treated with antithyroid drugs. The source is a female donor with Graves disease.

This clonotype was counted at least ten times. The chain uses TRBV2 and TRBJ2-3, with 10 bases lining up with TRBD1. The germline V gene has CDR1 SNHLY and CDR2 FYNNEI. V lost 4 bases to trimming and J lost 2 bases; unmatched junction nucleotides: 9. The length of the CDR3 is 17 residues. CDR3 amino acids: CASSGRSGTGATDTQYF. The CDR3 DNA reads TGTGCCAGCAGTGGGCGCTCCGGGACAGGGGCCACAGATACGCAGTATTTT.

The table lists this clonotype with many counts. The CDR3 here is CASRAGSWDTEAFF. CDR3 sequence (DNA): TGTGCCAGCAGGGCAGGGAGCTGGGACACTGAAGCTTTCTTT. The rearrangement uses TRBV28 and TRBJ1-1, with a weak D call TRBD1 (5 bases). CDR1 and CDR2 from the germline V gene are MDHEN and SYDVKM. The CDR3 length is 14 residues. V was pared by 6 bases and J by 3 bases, with 14 bases between.

This clonotype was counted ten times or more. The CDR3 sequence: CASSGSGGAAGELFF. CDR3 bases: TGTGCCAGCAGTGGTAGCGGGGGGGCCGCCGGGGAGCTGTTTTTT. This rearrangement joins TRBV2 to TRBJ2-2, with TRBD2 identical over 11 bases. The CDR3 has 15 residues. CDR1 and CDR2 (germline): SNHLY, FYNNEI. With 4 bases clipped from V and 6 bases from J, the junction kept 4 bases outside the gene matches.

The rearrangement links TRBV30 to TRBJ2-1; 10 nucleotides agree with TRBD2. The CDR3 has 14 residues. CDR1 and CDR2 from the germline V gene are GTSNPN and SVGIG (reference sequence). Losses at the gene ends were 3 bases for V and 7 bases for J; bases not matched to a gene: 6. The CDR3 DNA follows: TGTGCCTGGAGCGTTCTTAGCGGGAGGAATGAGCAGTTCTTC. As protein: CAWSVLSGRNEQFF.

Regarding this clonotype: With a much larger clone just one base away, this may be a read error. The chain combines TRBV2 with TRBJ2-1; D possibly corresponds to TRBD2 (6 bases). The CDR3 has 15 amino acids. Trimming took off 8 bases at V and 5 bases at J, with 19 bases between the two ends. The germline CDR1 and CDR2 sequences are SNHLY and FYNNEI. The CDR3 DNA reads TGTGCCAGCTCTGCCTGGGCGCGGGGACACAATGAGCAGTTCTTC. This sequence encodes CASSAWARGHNEQFF.